This T cell receptor (beta chain) was sequenced for a study of blood T cell repertoires in COVID-19. This CDR3 contains 13 residues. Trimming cost V 5 bases and J 0 bases; bases outside gene matches: 0. CDR1 and CDR2 (germline): KGHDR, SFDVKD. The table came from immunoSEQ multiplex PCR; TCRdb's copy has only in-frame clones and leaves some out. The data hold about 220,000 clones, with around 84% observed a single time. Sequencing used peripheral blood. The sequence was obtained from a man over 45 who had recovered from COVID-19. The chain employs TRBV24-1 and TRBJ2-7; 7 bases are shared with TRBD1. CDR3 sequence (DNA): TGTGCCACCAGTGGGACAGGCTCCTACGAGCAGTACTTC. It yields the protein CATSGTGSYEQYF.